These T cell receptor beta chains were read from a single sample in a study of blood T cell repertoires in COVID-19. The repertoire was sequenced with immunoSEQ multiplex PCR; TCRdb's copy has only in-frame clones and lacks some. The sample contains about 170,000 clones, around 67% of which appear only once. Material: peripheral blood. The receptors here all came from a woman older than 75 with acute or convalescent COVID-19. Each CDR3 is given with its conserved first and last residue. D genes are given only for firm matches. Clone size is shown for a subset of rows, as once, few, many or a class of expanded clone.

clone size: .
J gene: TRBJ2-5
D gene: .
V gene: TRBV24-1
CDR3 protein: CATSDPGSSEETQYF
CDR3 DNA: TGTGCCACCAGTGATCCAGGGTCGAGCGAGGAGACCCAGTACTTC

clone size: .
J gene: TRBJ1-2
D gene: TRBD1
V gene: TRBV9
CDR3 protein: CASSGRDRGYGYTF
CDR3 DNA: TGTGCCAGCAGCGGCCGGGACAGGGGCTATGGCTACACCTTC

clone size: few
J gene: TRBJ1-1
D gene: TRBD1
V gene: TRBV2
CDR3 protein: CASRRQGVNTEAFF
CDR3 DNA: TGTGCCAGCAGAAGACAGGGGGTTAACACTGAAGCTTTCTTT

clone size: .
J gene: TRBJ2-5
D gene: TRBD2
V gene: TRBV30
CDR3 protein: CAWSVLSASGAAGTQYF
CDR3 DNA: TGTGCCTGGAGTGTACTATCGGCTAGCGGGGCAGCTGGGACCCAGTACTTC

clone size: .
J gene: TRBJ1-5
D gene: .
V gene: TRBV5-5
CDR3 protein: CASSLSGGDQPQHF
CDR3 DNA: TGTGCCAGCAGCTTGAGCGGCGGAGATCAGCCCCAGCATTTT

clone size: .
J gene: TRBJ2-7
D gene: TRBD1
V gene: TRBV11-3
CDR3 protein: CASSQGQGDEQYF
CDR3 DNA: TGTGCCAGCAGCCAAGGACAGGGGGACGAGCAGTACTTC

clone size: .
J gene: TRBJ2-5
D gene: .
V gene: TRBV9
CDR3 protein: CASSPTPLQETQYF
CDR3 DNA: TGTGCCAGCAGCCCAACACCCCTCCAAGAGACCCAGTACTTC

clone size: once
J gene: TRBJ2-7
D gene: .
V gene: TRBV12-3/TRBV12-4
CDR3 protein: CASRPGSRLEQYF
CDR3 DNA: TGTGCCAGCAGGCCCGGGAGCAGGCTCGAGCAGTACTTC

clone size: .
J gene: TRBJ2-1
D gene: .
V gene: TRBV4-1
CDR3 protein: CASSVILPYNEQFF
CDR3 DNA: TGCGCCAGCAGCGTAATACTACCCTACAATGAGCAGTTCTTC

clone size: once
J gene: TRBJ1-4
D gene: .
V gene: TRBV28
CDR3 protein: CASRRWSGDEKLFF
CDR3 DNA: TGTGCCAGCAGGAGGTGGTCAGGGGATGAAAAACTGTTTTTT

clone size: .
J gene: TRBJ2-1
D gene: TRBD1
V gene: TRBV15
CDR3 protein: CATSDKTGINEQFF
CDR3 DNA: TGTGCCACCAGCGACAAGACAGGGATTAATGAGCAGTTCTTC